Given below is one T cell receptor beta chain in context. The antigen is not known. These data come from a study of early T cells in non-severe SARS-CoV-2 infection. Study background: Chains stayed unpaired after sequencing of bulk RNA from unsorted whole blood. Study conclusions and caveats: VDJdb-based matching was biased toward anti-spike CD8 responses and missed private and CD4 specificities.

The protocol attached unique molecular identifiers to individual cDNA molecules. TCRdb re-analysed the 5' RACE reads in MiXCR, keeping a single row per CDR3 protein. Among 60,000 to 75,000 distinct CDR3 sequences listed, about an eighth were seen once. This clonotype was sampled from an adult who was a healthcare worker with PCR-confirmed SARS-CoV-2 infection or an uninfected control (not recorded which). The specimen was whole blood, collected at baseline.

This CDR3 is CASSIPPGGELFF. CDR3 sequence (DNA): TGTGCCAGTAGTATACCCCCTGGGGGGGAGCTGTTTTTT. This rearrangement joins TRBV19 to TRBJ2-2; D is ambiguous. The CDR3 consists of 13 residues. The V gene lost 2 bases and the J gene lost 8 bases, with 9 bases spanning the gap. CDR1 is LNHDA and CDR2 is SQIVND in the germline V gene (reference sequence).